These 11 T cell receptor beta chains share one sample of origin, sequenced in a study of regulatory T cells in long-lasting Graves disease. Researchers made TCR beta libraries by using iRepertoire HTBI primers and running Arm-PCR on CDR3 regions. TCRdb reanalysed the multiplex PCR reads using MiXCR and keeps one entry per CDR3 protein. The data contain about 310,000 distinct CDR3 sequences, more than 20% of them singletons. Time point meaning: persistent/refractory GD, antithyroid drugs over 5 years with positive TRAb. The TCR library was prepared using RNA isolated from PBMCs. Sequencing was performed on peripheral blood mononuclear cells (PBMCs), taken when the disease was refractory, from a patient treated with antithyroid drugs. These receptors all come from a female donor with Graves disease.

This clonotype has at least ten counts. CDR3 in DNA: TGTGCCAGCAGTTACTCGACCGCACTAGGGACCTACGAGCAGTACTTC. It yields the protein CASSYSTALGTYEQYF. This chain connects TRBV6-5 to TRBJ2-7; D is possibly TRBD2 (5 bases). The germline CDR1 and CDR2 sequences are MNHEY and SVGAGI. The CDR3 covers 16 residues. Between the trimmed V and J ends, which lost 0 bases and 2 bases, there was a span of 14 bases.

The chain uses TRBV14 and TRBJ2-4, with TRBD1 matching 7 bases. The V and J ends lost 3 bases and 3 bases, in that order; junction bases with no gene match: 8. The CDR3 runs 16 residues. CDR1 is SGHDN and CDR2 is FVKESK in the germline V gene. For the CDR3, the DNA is TGTGCCAGCAGCCACCGACAGGGATTCGGCAAAAACATTCAGTACTTC. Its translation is CASSHRQGFGKNIQYF.

As DNA, the CDR3 is TGTGCCAGCAGTTTCCGGACTGACGGGGAGCTGTTTTTT. Its translation is CASSFRTDGELFF. This chain connects TRBV28 to TRBJ2-2; possibly TRBD2 for D (5 bases). In germline, CDR1 is MDHEN, CDR2 SYDVKM. V dropped 3 bases and J dropped 7 bases, with 9 bases sitting between them. The CDR3 has 13 residues.

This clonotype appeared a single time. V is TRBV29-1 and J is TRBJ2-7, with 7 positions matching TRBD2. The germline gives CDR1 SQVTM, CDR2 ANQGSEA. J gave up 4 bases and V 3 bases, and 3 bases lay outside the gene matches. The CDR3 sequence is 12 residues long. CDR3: CSVDLGGYEQYF. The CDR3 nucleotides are TGCAGCGTTGACTTGGGGGGGTACGAGCAGTACTTC.

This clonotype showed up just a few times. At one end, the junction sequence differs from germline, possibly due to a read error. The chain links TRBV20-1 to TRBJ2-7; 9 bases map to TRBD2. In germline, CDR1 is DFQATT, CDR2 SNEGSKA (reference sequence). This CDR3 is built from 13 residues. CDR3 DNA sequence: TGCAGTGCAAGAGGACTAGCGACGTACGAGCAGTACTTC. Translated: CSARGLATYEQYF.

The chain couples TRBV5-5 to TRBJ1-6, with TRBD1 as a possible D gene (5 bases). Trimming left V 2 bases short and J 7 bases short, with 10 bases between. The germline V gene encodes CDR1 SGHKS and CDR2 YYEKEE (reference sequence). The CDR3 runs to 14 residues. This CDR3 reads CASSLWQGNSPLHF. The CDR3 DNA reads TGTGCCAGCAGCTTATGGCAGGGAAATTCACCCCTCCACTTT.

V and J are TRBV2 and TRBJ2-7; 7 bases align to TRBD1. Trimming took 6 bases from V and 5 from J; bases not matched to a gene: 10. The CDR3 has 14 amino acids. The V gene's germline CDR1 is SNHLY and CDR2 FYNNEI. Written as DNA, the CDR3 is TGTGCCAGCAGAACCGGGACAGTCCTAAACGAGCAGTACTTC. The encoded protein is CASRTGTVLNEQYF. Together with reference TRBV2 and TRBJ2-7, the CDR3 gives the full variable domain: EPEVTQTPSHQVTQMGQEVILRCVPISNHLYFYWYRQILGQKVEFLVSFYNNEISEKSEIFDDQFSVERPDGSNFTLKIRSTKLEDSAMYFCASRTGTVLNEQYFGPGTRLTVT.

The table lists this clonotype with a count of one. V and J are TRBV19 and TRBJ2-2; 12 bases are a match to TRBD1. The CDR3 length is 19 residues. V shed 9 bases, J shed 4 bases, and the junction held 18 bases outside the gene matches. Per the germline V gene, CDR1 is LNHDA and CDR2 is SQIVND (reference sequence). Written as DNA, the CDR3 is TGTGCCAGAAGGATAGGGACAGGGGGCGTCCAGGGGACCACCGGGGAGCTGTTTTTT. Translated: CARRIGTGGVQGTTGELFF.

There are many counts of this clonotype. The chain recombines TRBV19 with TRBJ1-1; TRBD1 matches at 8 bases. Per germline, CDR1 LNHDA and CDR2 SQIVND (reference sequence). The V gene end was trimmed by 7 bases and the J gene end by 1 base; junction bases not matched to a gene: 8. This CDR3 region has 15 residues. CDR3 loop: CASTPGGQANTEAFF. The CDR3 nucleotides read TGTGCCAGTACCCCCGGGGGACAGGCGAACACTGAAGCTTTCTTT.

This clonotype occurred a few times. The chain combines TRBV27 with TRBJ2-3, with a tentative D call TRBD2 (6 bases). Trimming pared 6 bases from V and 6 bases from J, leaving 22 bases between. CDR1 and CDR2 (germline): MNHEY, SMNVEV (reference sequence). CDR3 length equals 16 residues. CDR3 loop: CASSSPGTGDFDTQYF. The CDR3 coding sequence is TGTGCCAGCAGCTCGCCAGGGACTGGGGATTTCGATACGCAGTATTTT.

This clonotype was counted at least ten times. In nucleotides, the CDR3 is TGTGCCAGCAGCCGCGGGACTTCATACGAGCAGTACTTC. Amino acids: CASSRGTSYEQYF. This sequence joins TRBV7-9 and TRBJ2-7; possible D gene TRBD2, 6 bases. With 5 bases removed from V and 4 bases from J, the gap between germline ends came to 12 bases. The V gene's germline CDR1 is SEHNR and CDR2 FQNEAQ (reference sequence). The CDR3 loop spans 13 amino acids.